These 23 T cell receptor beta chains came from one sample sequenced in a study of T cell responses to AZD1222 COVID-19 vaccine. Profiling relied on immunoSEQ multiplex PCR, and the TCRdb table lists in-frame clones only, not all of them. The sample yields fewer than 150,000 clones, approximately 92% seen once. The material sequenced was peripheral blood, taken 28 days after the second AZD1222 dose. The origin of the receptors is an adult who received the AZD1222 COVID-19 vaccine.

The chain uses TRBV6-5 and TRBJ1-2, with 8 bases aligning to TRBD1. The CDR3 covers 14 residues. CDR1 is MNHEY, CDR2 SVGAGI, per germline. Germline trimming cut 6 bases from V and 4 bases from J; bases unmatched to any gene: 7. Here the CDR3 DNA reads TGTGCCAGCAGCCAGGGGGCGGCAGTCTATGGCTACACCTTC. Translating it yields CASSQGAAVYGYTF.

The V call is TRBV7-2, the J call TRBJ1-6, with D tentatively TRBD1 (6 bases). This CDR3 is built from 15 residues. Per the germline V gene, CDR1 is SGHTA and CDR2 is FQGNSA. Trimming cost V 1 base and J 15 bases, with 19 bases left between them. CDR3 residues: CASSLVLRGRGHLHF. The CDR3 DNA reads as TGTGCCAGCAGCTTAGTCTTAAGGGGCAGGGGACACCTCCACTTT.

This chain connects TRBV10-3 to TRBJ1-2, with a possible D match to TRBD1 (6 bases). Per germline, CDR1 ENHRY and CDR2 SYGVKD. The CDR3 is 16 amino acids. V lost 3 bases, J lost 0 bases, and 14 bases lay in between. Written as DNA, the CDR3 is TGTGCCATCAGTGAAGCCGGGACAATAGCTAACTATGGCTACACCTTC. Translation: CAISEAGTIANYGYTF.

The J gene is TRBJ1-5, the V gene TRBV28; 8 nucleotides agree with TRBD1. The V segment lost 3 bases and the J segment 2 bases; nucleotides outside the gene matches: 6. This CDR3 contains 16 residues. Germline assignment: CDR1 MDHEN and CDR2 SYDVKM. The CDR3 DNA is TGTGCCAGCAGTTTCACGTTGACAGGGGGCAATCAGCCCCAGCATTTT. It specifies CASSFTLTGGNQPQHF.

This chain uses TRBV4-1 with TRBJ1-2; tentatively, D is TRBD1 (6 bases). V was pared by 0 bases and J by 5 bases, with 13 bases between. Germline CDR1 MGHRA, CDR2 YSYEKL. This CDR3 has 15 amino acids. In DNA form, the CDR3 reads TGCGCCAGCAGCCAAGAACAGGGACTTTATTATGGCTACACCTTC. It yields the protein CASSQEQGLYYGYTF.

The chain has TRBV12-3 or TRBV12-4 and TRBJ1-5; D unresolved. The CDR3 runs 12 residues. V was clipped by 6 bases and J by 8 bases, with 11 bases between them. CDR3 in amino acids: CASSSAGEPQHF. CDR3 DNA sequence: TGTGCCAGCAGCTCGGCCGGGGAGCCCCAGCATTTT.

V usage is TRBV30 and J usage is TRBJ2-1; D is uncertain. The CDR3 is made up of 13 amino acids. V lost 2 bases and J lost 9, with 14 bases in between. Germline V gene lookup returns CDR1 GTSNPN and CDR2 SVGIG (reference sequence). CDR3 DNA: TGTGCCTGGAGTTTGGGCCTCCGAGGTGAGCAGTTCTTC. Its translation: CAWSLGLRGEQFF.

Only a few counts were recorded for this clone. This sequence joins TRBV7-2 and TRBJ1-2; a possible D gene is TRBD1 (5 bases). The germline V gene has CDR1 SGHTA and CDR2 FQGNSA. The length of the CDR3 is 16 residues. The V end lost 1 base, the J end lost 4 bases, and 16 bases lay between the germline ends. CDR3 nucleotides: TGTGCCAGCAGCTTAGGAGGCGCAGGGTGGAGCTATGGCTACACCTTC. Its translation is CASSLGGAGWSYGYTF.

This clone has a handful of counts. CDR3 DNA sequence: TGTGCCAGCAGCCCCGGGACCCTCTCGGGAAAACTGTTTTTT. It translates to CASSPGTLSGKLFF. The chain is built from TRBV3-1 (or the pseudogene TRBV3-2) and TRBJ1-4, with a tentative D call TRBD1 (5 bases). Germline loops: CDR1 LGHDT, CDR2 YNNKEL (reference sequence). The CDR3 extends over 14 amino acids. Trimming took 4 bases from V and 10 from J, leaving 16 bases between them.

The chain recombines TRBV11-3 with TRBJ1-5; no reliable D call. The ends were cut back, 4 bases at V and 6 bases at J, with 4 bases in the middle. CDR3 length: 11 residues. Per the germline V gene, CDR1 is SGHNT and CDR2 is YENEEA. CDR3 amino acids: CASSSSQPQHF. The CDR3 DNA sequence: TGTGCCAGCAGCTCATCTCAGCCCCAGCATTTT.

This clone was seen a single time. This chain uses TRBV6-2 or TRBV6-3 with TRBJ2-1; TRBD2 might be the D (5 bases). This CDR3 is 17 amino acids long. Germline assignment: CDR1 MNHEY and CDR2 SVGEGT. Trimming cost V 5 bases and J 12 bases, with 29 bases left between them. CDR3 in amino acids: CASSTPLWLAEGRWQFF. DNA for the CDR3: TGTGCCAGCAGTACCCCACTCTGGTTAGCAGAGGGTCGGTGGCAGTTCTTC.

V usage is TRBV11-2 and J usage is TRBJ1-3; D gene ambiguous. V lost 8 bases, J lost 0 bases, and 8 bases lay in between. Germline CDR1 SGHAT, CDR2 FQNNGV. CDR3 length: 13 residues. The CDR3 protein is CASGQNSGNTIYF. CDR3 bases: TGTGCCAGCGGGCAGAACTCTGGAAACACCATATATTTT.

This chain uses TRBV18 with TRBJ1-3, with D maybe TRBD1 (5 bases). Trimming took off 3 bases at V and 3 bases at J, with 12 bases between the two ends. Germline-derived CDR1 and CDR2 are KGHSH and LQKENI. This CDR3 region has 15 residues. CDR3 loop: CASSPPGQGGNTIYF. The CDR3 DNA reads as TGTGCCAGCTCACCCCCCGGGCAGGGTGGAAACACCATATATTTT.

In DNA form, the CDR3 reads TGCAGCGCCCGAGCGAGGACTAGCGAAGCCGGGGAGCTGTTTTTT. Translation gives CSARARTSEAGELFF. The rearrangement links TRBV29-1 to TRBJ2-2; 9 bases line up with TRBD2. The CDR3 is made up of 15 amino acids. From germline, CDR1 is SQVTM and CDR2 ANQGSEA. The trim removed 7 bases at V and 6 bases at J, leaving 12 bases unmatched.

CDR3 region: CASNSSAYSGNTIYF. In DNA form, the CDR3 reads TGTGCCAGCAATTCGTCAGCGTACTCTGGAAACACCATATATTTT. V gene TRBV27 combines with J gene TRBJ1-3; no clear D. Trimming removed 7 bases from V and 0 bases from J, with 13 bases in between. The CDR3 runs 15 residues. In germline, CDR1 is MNHEY, CDR2 SMNVEV (reference sequence).

The V call is TRBV6-1, the J call TRBJ1-4; 9 bases map to TRBD1. The CDR3 extends over 15 amino acids. Germline-derived CDR1 and CDR2 are MNHNS and SASEGT. V lost 2 bases, J lost 11 bases, and 9 bases stayed unmatched. CDR3 sequence (DNA): TGTGCCAGCAGTGAATGGACAGGGGCCATTTACAAACTGTTTTTT. This codes for CASSEWTGAIYKLFF.

The chain employs TRBV6-6 and TRBJ2-3, with no clear D. Trimming pared 4 bases from V and 2 bases from J, leaving 4 bases between. From germline, CDR1 is MNHNY and CDR2 SVGAGI (reference sequence). The CDR3 is 12 residues long. The CDR3 DNA follows: TGTGCCAGCAGTTTTTCCACAGATACGCAGTATTTT. It translates to CASSFSTDTQYF.

The chain employs TRBV7-8 and TRBJ2-3, with 9 bases aligning to TRBD2. CDR1 SGHVS and CDR2 FQNEAQ come from the germline V gene. This CDR3 comprises 17 residues. V was pared by 1 base and J by 1 base, with 6 bases of the junction left unmatched. In nucleotides, the CDR3 is TGTGCCAGCAGCTTAGAGCCTAGCGGGGCGCGCACAGATACGCAGTATTTT. Translated: CASSLEPSGARTDTQYF.

J is TRBJ2-7 and V is TRBV3-1 (or the pseudogene TRBV3-2); D gene ambiguous. Deletions cut 4 bases from V and 2 bases from J, with 6 bases between. There are 12 residues in the CDR3. Germline CDR1 is LGHDT and CDR2 is YNNKEL (reference sequence). This CDR3 is CASSPKTYEQYF. CDR3 DNA sequence: TGTGCCAGCAGCCCCAAGACCTACGAGCAGTACTTC.

The CDR3 sequence is CASSLGGRFGYTF. For the CDR3, the DNA is TGTGCCAGCAGCTTAGGGGGGCGCTTTGGCTACACCTTC. V and J are TRBV7-9 and TRBJ1-2, with D perhaps matching TRBD1 (6 bases). The length of the CDR3 is 13 residues. CDR1 is SEHNR and CDR2 is FQNEAQ in the germline V gene (reference sequence). Between the trimmed V and J ends, which lost 1 base and 7 bases, there was a span of 10 bases.

The V call is TRBV30, the J call TRBJ1-4; D remains ambiguous. Germline CDR1 reads GTSNPN; CDR2 reads SVGIG (reference sequence). V gave up 1 base and J gave up 6 bases, with 6 bases separating them. There are 12 residues in the CDR3. The CDR3 spells CAWSEPDEKLFF. The CDR3 DNA follows: TGTGCCTGGAGTGAGCCGGATGAAAAACTGTTTTTT.

CDR3 amino acids: CASSPGEGIRAFF. For the CDR3, the DNA is TGTGCCAGCTCTCCCGGGGAGGGCATACGAGCTTTCTTT. The chain is built from TRBV18 and TRBJ1-1, with D uncertain. The CDR3 length is 13 residues. The ends were cut back, 6 bases at V and 10 bases at J, with 18 bases in the middle. The germline V gene encodes CDR1 KGHSH and CDR2 LQKENI.

The chain couples TRBV19 to TRBJ1-1; D gene unclear. V was clipped by 1 base and J by 0 bases, with 15 bases between them. This CDR3 comprises 17 residues. From germline, CDR1 is LNHDA and CDR2 SQIVND (reference sequence). CDR3 protein: CASSIGWVSVMNTEAFF. The CDR3 region has the DNA TGTGCCAGTAGTATAGGTTGGGTGTCGGTGATGAACACTGAAGCTTTCTTT.